A selection of T cell receptor beta chains follows, all from one sample in a study of blood T cell repertoires in COVID-19. TCRdb's table, derived via immunoSEQ multiplex PCR, lists solely in-frame clones and lacks some. The table shows under 500,000 clones, with 85% to 90% occurring only once. The sequenced material came from PBMCs or T cells enriched from blood (not recorded which). These receptors were collected from a man between 25 and 39 years old who had recovered from COVID-19. The CDR3 runs from the conserved cysteine through the conserved F or W. The D gene is left open where the match is weak. The listing skips clone size in some rows; elsewhere it reads once, few, many or a size class.

j_gene: TRBJ1-3; v_gene: TRBV5-1; abundance: -; d_gene: TRBD1; CDR3aa: CASSLSGTGVRDTIYF; CDR3nt: TGCGCCAGCAGCTTGTCCGGGACAGGGGTCCGGGACACCATATATTTT
j_gene: TRBJ2-4; v_gene: TRBV3-1/TRBV3-2; abundance: once; d_gene: -; CDR3aa: CASSQGANIQYF; CDR3nt: TGTGCCAGCAGCCAGGGGGCGAACATTCAGTACTTC
j_gene: TRBJ2-1; v_gene: TRBV10-1; abundance: -; d_gene: TRBD2; CDR3aa: CASSESWASGSSRNEQFF; CDR3nt: TGCGCCAGCAGTGAGTCGTGGGCTAGCGGGAGTTCTAGGAATGAGCAGTTCTTC
j_gene: TRBJ2-1; v_gene: TRBV5-1; abundance: once; d_gene: TRBD2; CDR3aa: CASSLGMTSVANEQFF; CDR3nt: TGCGCCAGCAGCTTGGGGATGACTAGCGTCGCCAATGAGCAGTTCTTC
j_gene: TRBJ1-6; v_gene: TRBV7-2; abundance: -; d_gene: TRBD1; CDR3aa: CASTTGTGASPLHF; CDR3nt: TGTGCCAGCACAACCGGGACAGGAGCTTCACCCCTCCACTTT
j_gene: TRBJ2-7; v_gene: TRBV28; abundance: -; d_gene: TRBD2; CDR3aa: CASSPGTTYEQYF; CDR3nt: TGTGCCAGCAGCCCCGGGACTACCTACGAGCAGTACTTC
j_gene: TRBJ2-7; v_gene: TRBV7-8; abundance: once; d_gene: -; CDR3aa: CASSFTSLYEQYF; CDR3nt: TGTGCCAGCAGCTTCACTAGCCTATACGAGCAGTACTTC
j_gene: TRBJ1-5; v_gene: TRBV28; abundance: once; d_gene: -; CDR3aa: CASSWTVVQPQHF; CDR3nt: TGTGCCAGCAGTTGGACAGTTGTTCAGCCCCAGCATTTT
j_gene: TRBJ1-1; v_gene: TRBV19; abundance: -; d_gene: -; CDR3aa: CASSIMHGTEAFF; CDR3nt: TGTGCCAGTAGTATTATGCACGGGACTGAAGCTTTCTTT
j_gene: TRBJ2-6; v_gene: TRBV30; abundance: once; d_gene: TRBD2; CDR3aa: CASWGGVGANVLTF; CDR3nt: TGTGCCTCCTGGGGGGGTGTGGGGGCCAACGTCCTGACTTTC
j_gene: TRBJ2-5; v_gene: TRBV11-2; abundance: -; d_gene: TRBD2; CDR3aa: CASSLGGLAGVRETQYF; CDR3nt: TGTGCCAGCAGCTTAGGGGGACTAGCGGGAGTTCGAGAGACCCAGTACTTC
j_gene: TRBJ1-1; v_gene: TRBV7-9; abundance: -; d_gene: TRBD1; CDR3aa: CASSSESTRDRVLTEAFF; CDR3nt: TGTGCCAGCAGCTCCGAGTCAACCCGGGACAGGGTTCTCACTGAAGCTTTCTTT
j_gene: TRBJ1-2; v_gene: TRBV3-1/TRBV3-2; abundance: -; d_gene: -; CDR3aa: CASSQYLQGSYGYTF; CDR3nt: TGTGCCAGCAGCCAATACCTCCAGGGTAGCTATGGCTACACCTTC
j_gene: TRBJ2-2; v_gene: TRBV4-1; abundance: -; d_gene: -; CDR3aa: CASSQGQDSQLGELFF; CDR3nt: TGCGCCAGCAGCCAAGGTCAGGACTCCCAACTCGGGGAGCTGTTTTTT
j_gene: TRBJ1-3; v_gene: TRBV5-1; abundance: -; d_gene: -; CDR3aa: CASSLVGGTGNTIYF; CDR3nt: TGCGCCAGCAGCTTGGTCGGGGGGACTGGAAACACCATATATTTT
j_gene: TRBJ1-5; v_gene: TRBV18; abundance: few; d_gene: TRBD1; CDR3aa: CASSPGTDQPQHF; CDR3nt: TGTGCCAGCTCACCTGGGACAGATCAGCCCCAGCATTTT
j_gene: TRBJ2-1; v_gene: TRBV3-1/TRBV3-2; abundance: -; d_gene: TRBD2; CDR3aa: CASSHSASGDNEQFF; CDR3nt: TGTGCCAGCAGCCACTCTGCTAGCGGGGACAATGAGCAGTTCTTC
j_gene: TRBJ2-6; v_gene: TRBV21-1; abundance: -; d_gene: -; CDR3aa: CASSKALVSSGRAGANVLTF; CDR3nt: TGTGCCAGCAGCAAAGCGCTAGTCAGTAGCGGGAGGGCTGGGGCCAACGTCCTGACTTTC
j_gene: TRBJ1-1; v_gene: TRBV28; abundance: -; d_gene: -; CDR3aa: CAANGGITTEAFF; CDR3nt: TGTGCCGCGAACGGGGGAATTACCACTGAAGCTTTCTTT
j_gene: TRBJ1-6; v_gene: TRBV18; abundance: -; d_gene: -; CDR3aa: CASSPDRNSPLHF; CDR3nt: TGTGCCAGCTCGCCAGACAGGAATTCACCCCTCCACTTT
j_gene: TRBJ1-5; v_gene: TRBV28; abundance: once; d_gene: TRBD1; CDR3aa: CASRPGTGNNQPQHF; CDR3nt: TGTGCCAGCAGGCCCGGGACAGGGAATAATCAGCCCCAGCATTTT
j_gene: TRBJ1-4; v_gene: TRBV2; abundance: -; d_gene: TRBD1; CDR3aa: CASNRGREKLFF; CDR3nt: TGTGCCAGCAACAGGGGGCGCGAAAAACTGTTTTTT
j_gene: TRBJ2-2; v_gene: TRBV27; abundance: -; d_gene: -; CDR3aa: CASSLLTSGELFF; CDR3nt: TGTGCCAGCAGTTTATTGACTAGCGGGGAGCTGTTTTTT
j_gene: TRBJ2-5; v_gene: TRBV30; abundance: -; d_gene: TRBD1; CDR3aa: CAYGQGRETQYF; CDR3nt: TGTGCCTACGGACAGGGGCGGGAGACCCAGTACTTC
j_gene: TRBJ1-1; v_gene: TRBV5-1; abundance: few; d_gene: TRBD1; CDR3aa: CASSWGTGAGNTEAFF; CDR3nt: TGCGCCAGCAGCTGGGGGACAGGGGCTGGCAACACTGAAGCTTTCTTT
j_gene: TRBJ1-6; v_gene: TRBV28; abundance: -; d_gene: TRBD1; CDR3aa: CASRPGQENSPLHF; CDR3nt: TGTGCCAGCCGACCGGGACAGGAAAATTCACCCCTCCACTTT
j_gene: TRBJ2-1; v_gene: TRBV4-1; abundance: -; d_gene: TRBD2; CDR3aa: CASSPGTSGEQFF; CDR3nt: TGCGCCAGCAGCCCTGGGACTAGCGGAGAGCAGTTCTTC
j_gene: TRBJ2-2; v_gene: TRBV19; abundance: -; d_gene: -; CDR3aa: CASSQPRGTGELFF; CDR3nt: TGTGCCAGTAGCCAGCCCCGAGGGACCGGGGAGCTGTTTTTT
j_gene: TRBJ2-7; v_gene: TRBV2; abundance: -; d_gene: TRBD1; CDR3aa: CASSAPRQGPSTYEQYF; CDR3nt: TGTGCCAGCAGTGCTCCGAGACAGGGGCCTTCCACCTACGAGCAGTACTTC
j_gene: TRBJ1-1; v_gene: TRBV6-5; abundance: -; d_gene: -; CDR3aa: CASSYAVSGLGTEAFF; CDR3nt: TGTGCCAGCAGTTACGCCGTGAGCGGCCTGGGGACTGAAGCTTTCTTT
j_gene: TRBJ1-2; v_gene: TRBV19; abundance: -; d_gene: -; CDR3aa: CASSITRLHGYTF; CDR3nt: TGTGCCAGTAGTATTACCAGGCTGCATGGCTACACCTTC